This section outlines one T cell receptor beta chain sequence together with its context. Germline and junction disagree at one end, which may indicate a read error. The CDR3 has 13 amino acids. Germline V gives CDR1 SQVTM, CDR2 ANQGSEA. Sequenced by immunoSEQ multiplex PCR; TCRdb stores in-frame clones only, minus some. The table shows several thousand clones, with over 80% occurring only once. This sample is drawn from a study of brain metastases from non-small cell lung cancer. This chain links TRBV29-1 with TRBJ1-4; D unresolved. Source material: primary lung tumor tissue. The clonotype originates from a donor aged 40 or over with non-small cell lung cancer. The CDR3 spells CSVEGLGNEKLFF. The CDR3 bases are TGCAGCGTGGAAGGGCTAGGTAATGAAAAACTGTTTTTT.